This TCR beta chain appears in the sequencing data of a study of beta chain features in type 1 diabetes. Since all of the isolated RNA was reverse transcribed, expressed TCRB transcripts were what got sequenced. TCRdb keeps only in-frame clones here, not all; method: immunoSEQ multiplex PCR. The sample has around 450,000 clones, about an eighth seen once. Comments on this clone: The antigen remains undetermined.

V dropped 2 bases and J dropped 1; count of bases not matched to a gene: 9. Germline loops: CDR1 SGHDT, CDR2 YYEEEE. The CDR3 runs to 18 residues. Notes on the study in general: PCR might favor shorter templates, equally in patients and controls. Researchers reported that naive, central memory and Treg TCRB repertoires appeared more similar in patients than in healthy donors.

Over 95% purity was reached by all sorted populations. The sequenced sample was naive CD4+ T cells from blood. The clonotype was recovered from a woman between 18 and 29 years old in good health. This rearrangement joins TRBV5-6 to TRBJ1-1, with 12 bases lining up with TRBD1. DNA of the CDR3: TGTGCCAGCAGCTTCGCGGGACAGGGGGCTTTAGAGAACACTGAAGCTTTCTTT. Residues: CASSFAGQGALENTEAFF.